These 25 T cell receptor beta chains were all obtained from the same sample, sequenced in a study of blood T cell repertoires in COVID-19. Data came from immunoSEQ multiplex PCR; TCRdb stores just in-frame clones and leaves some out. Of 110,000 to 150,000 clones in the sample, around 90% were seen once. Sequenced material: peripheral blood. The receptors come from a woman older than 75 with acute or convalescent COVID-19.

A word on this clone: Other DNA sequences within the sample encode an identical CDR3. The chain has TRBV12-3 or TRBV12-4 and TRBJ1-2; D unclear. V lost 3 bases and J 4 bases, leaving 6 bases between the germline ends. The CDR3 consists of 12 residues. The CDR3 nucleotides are TGTGCCAGCAGTTTTTCCGTCTATGGCTACACCTTC. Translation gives CASSFSVYGYTF.

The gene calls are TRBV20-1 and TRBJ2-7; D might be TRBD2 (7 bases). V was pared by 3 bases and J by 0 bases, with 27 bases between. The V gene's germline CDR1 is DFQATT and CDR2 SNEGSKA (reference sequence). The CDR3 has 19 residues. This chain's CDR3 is CSASGGGSRGKRSSYEQYF. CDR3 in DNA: TGCAGTGCTAGTGGGGGGGGCAGTCGAGGGAAGCGGAGCTCCTACGAGCAGTACTTC.

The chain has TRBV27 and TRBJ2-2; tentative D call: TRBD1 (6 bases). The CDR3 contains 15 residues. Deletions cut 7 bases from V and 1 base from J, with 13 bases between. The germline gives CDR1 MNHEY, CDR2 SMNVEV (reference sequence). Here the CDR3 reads CASTPGQLNTGELFF. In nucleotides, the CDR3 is TGTGCCAGCACTCCGGGACAACTGAACACCGGGGAGCTGTTTTTT.

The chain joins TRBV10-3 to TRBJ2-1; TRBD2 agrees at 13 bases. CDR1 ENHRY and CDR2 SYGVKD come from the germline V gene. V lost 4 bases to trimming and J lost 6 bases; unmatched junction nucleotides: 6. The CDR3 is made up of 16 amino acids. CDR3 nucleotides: TGTGCCATCAGTGGGACGACTAGCGGGGGGATCAATGAGCAGTTCTTC. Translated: CAISGTTSGGINEQFF.

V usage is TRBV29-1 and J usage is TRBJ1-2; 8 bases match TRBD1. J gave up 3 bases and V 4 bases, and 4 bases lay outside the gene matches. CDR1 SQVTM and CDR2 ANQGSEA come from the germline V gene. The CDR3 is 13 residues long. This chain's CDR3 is CSVGPGGDYGYTF. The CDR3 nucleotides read TGCAGCGTTGGGCCAGGGGGCGACTATGGCTACACCTTC. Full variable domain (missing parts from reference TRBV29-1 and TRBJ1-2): SAVISQKPSRDICQRGTSLTIQCQVDSQVTMMFWYRQQPGQSLTLIATANQGSEATYESGFVIDKFPISRPNLTFSTLTVSNMSPEDSSIYLCSVGPGGDYGYTFGSGTRLTVV.

The CDR3 nucleotides read TGTGCCAGCAGCTTTATTACTGTCGGGGGTGAGACCCAGTACTTC. This codes for CASSFITVGGETQYF. This chain uses TRBV5-4 with TRBJ2-5; D possibly corresponds to TRBD2 (6 bases). Looked up from germline, CDR1 is SGHNT and CDR2 is YYREEE (reference sequence). V shed 2 bases and J shed 5 bases, with 16 bases lying between them. The length of the CDR3 is 15 residues.

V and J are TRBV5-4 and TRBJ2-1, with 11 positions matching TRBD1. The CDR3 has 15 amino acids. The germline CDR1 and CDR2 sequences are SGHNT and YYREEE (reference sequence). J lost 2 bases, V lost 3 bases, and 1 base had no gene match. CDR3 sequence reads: CASSSGQGAYNEQFF. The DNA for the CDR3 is TGTGCCAGCAGCTCGGGACAGGGGGCCTACAATGAGCAGTTCTTC.

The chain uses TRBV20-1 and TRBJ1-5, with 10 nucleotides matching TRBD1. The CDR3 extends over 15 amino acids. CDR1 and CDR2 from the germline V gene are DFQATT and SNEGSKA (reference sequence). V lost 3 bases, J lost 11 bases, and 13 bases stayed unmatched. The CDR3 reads CSASSGTGEDKAQHF. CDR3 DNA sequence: TGCAGTGCTAGTTCCGGGACAGGGGAGGATAAGGCCCAGCATTTT.

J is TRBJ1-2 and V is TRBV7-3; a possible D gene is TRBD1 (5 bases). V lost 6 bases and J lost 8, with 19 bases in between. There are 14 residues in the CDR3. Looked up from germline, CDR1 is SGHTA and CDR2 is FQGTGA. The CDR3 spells CASSLDGGSAGYTF. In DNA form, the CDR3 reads TGTGCCAGCAGTTTGGACGGGGGTTCGGCGGGCTACACCTTC.

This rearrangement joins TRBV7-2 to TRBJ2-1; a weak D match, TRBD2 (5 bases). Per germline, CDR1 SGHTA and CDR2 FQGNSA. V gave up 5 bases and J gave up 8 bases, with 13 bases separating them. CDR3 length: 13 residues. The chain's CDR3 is CASSNGLLDEQFF. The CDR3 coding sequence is TGTGCCAGCAGCAACGGACTTCTCGATGAGCAGTTCTTC.

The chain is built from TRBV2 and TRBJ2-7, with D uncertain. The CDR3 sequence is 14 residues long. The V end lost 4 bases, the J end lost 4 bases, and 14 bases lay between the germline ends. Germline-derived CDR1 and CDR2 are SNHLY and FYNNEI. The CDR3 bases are TGTGCCAGCAGTGTGGGCCAGACGATATACGAGCAGTACTTC. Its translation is CASSVGQTIYEQYF.

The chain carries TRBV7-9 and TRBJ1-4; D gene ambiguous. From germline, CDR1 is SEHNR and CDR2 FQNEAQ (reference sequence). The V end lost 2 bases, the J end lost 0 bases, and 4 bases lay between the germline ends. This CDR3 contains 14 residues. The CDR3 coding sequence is TGTGCCAGCAGCTTACAATCAACTAATGAAAAACTGTTTTTT. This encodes CASSLQSTNEKLFF.

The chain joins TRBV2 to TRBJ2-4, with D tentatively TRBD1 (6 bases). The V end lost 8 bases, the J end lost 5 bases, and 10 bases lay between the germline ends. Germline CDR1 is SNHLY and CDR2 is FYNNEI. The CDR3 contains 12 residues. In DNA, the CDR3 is TGTGCCAGCCAGGGGATAGAAAACATTCAGTACTTC. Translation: CASQGIENIQYF.

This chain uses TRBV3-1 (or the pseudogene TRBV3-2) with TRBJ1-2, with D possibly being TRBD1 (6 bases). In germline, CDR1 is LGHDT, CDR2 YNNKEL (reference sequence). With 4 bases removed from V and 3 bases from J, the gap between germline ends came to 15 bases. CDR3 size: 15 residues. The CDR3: CASSPPQGSHYGYTF. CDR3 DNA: TGTGCCAGCAGCCCCCCACAGGGATCGCACTATGGCTACACCTTC.

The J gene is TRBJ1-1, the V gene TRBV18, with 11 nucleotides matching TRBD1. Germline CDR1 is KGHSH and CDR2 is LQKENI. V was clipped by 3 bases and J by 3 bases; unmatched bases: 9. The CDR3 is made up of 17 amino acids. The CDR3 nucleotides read TGTGCCAGCTCACCTTCCCGGGACAGGGGGAAGTACACTGAAGCTTTCTTT. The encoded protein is CASSPSRDRGKYTEAFF.

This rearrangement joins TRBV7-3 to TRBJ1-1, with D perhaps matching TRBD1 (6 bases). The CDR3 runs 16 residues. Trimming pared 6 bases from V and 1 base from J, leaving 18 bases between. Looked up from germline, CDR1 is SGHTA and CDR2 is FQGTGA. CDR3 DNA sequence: TGTGCCAGCAGTCAGGTCCCAGGGGCCCCGAACACTGAAGCTTTCTTT. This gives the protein CASSQVPGAPNTEAFF.

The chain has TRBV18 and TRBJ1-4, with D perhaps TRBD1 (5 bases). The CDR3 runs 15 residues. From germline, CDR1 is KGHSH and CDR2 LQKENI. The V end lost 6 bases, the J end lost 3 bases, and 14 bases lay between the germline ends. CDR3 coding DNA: TGTGCCAGCTCTCGGGGGTTGGCGGCTAATGAAAAACTGTTTTTT. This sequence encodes CASSRGLAANEKLFF.

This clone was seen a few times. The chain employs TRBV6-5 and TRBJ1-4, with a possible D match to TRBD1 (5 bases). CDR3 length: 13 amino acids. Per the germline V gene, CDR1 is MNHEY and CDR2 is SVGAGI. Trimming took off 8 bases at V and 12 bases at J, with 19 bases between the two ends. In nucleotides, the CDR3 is TGTGCCAGCCGAGCGGGGACTCCGGTTGAACTGTTTTTT. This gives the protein CASRAGTPVELFF.

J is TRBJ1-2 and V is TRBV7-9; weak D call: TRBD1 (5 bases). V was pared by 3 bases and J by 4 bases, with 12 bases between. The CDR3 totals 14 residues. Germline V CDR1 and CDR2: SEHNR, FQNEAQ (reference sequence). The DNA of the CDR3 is TGTGCCAGCAGCTTCCCGGGGGGGGGCTATGGCTACACCTTC. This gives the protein CASSFPGGGYGYTF.

The CDR3 nucleotides read TGTGCCAGCAGCTTGGGGAGAGATGAAAAACTGTTTTTT. This encodes CASSLGRDEKLFF. The chain has TRBV5-4 and TRBJ1-4; no reliable D call. Looked up from germline, CDR1 is SGHNT and CDR2 is YYREEE (reference sequence). V gave up 0 bases and J gave up 6 bases, with 6 bases separating them. The CDR3 totals 13 residues.

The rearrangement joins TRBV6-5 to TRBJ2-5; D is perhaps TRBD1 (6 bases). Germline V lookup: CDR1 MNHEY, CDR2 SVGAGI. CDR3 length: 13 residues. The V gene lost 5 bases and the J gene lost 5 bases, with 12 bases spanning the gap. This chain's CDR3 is CASSQGIAETQYF. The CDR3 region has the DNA TGTGCCAGCAGTCAGGGGATTGCGGAGACCCAGTACTTC.

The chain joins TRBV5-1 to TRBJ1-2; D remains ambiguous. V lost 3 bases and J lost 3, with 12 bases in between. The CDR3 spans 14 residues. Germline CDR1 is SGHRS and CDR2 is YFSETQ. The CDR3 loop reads CASSSQVGDYGYTF. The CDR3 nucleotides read TGCGCCAGCAGCTCGCAGGTCGGGGACTATGGCTACACCTTC.

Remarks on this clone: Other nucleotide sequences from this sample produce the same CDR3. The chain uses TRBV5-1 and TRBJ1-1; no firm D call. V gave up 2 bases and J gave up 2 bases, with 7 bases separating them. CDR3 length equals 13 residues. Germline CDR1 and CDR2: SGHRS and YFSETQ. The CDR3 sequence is CASSFSGNTEAFF. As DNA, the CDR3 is TGCGCCAGCAGCTTTTCGGGAAACACTGAAGCTTTCTTT.

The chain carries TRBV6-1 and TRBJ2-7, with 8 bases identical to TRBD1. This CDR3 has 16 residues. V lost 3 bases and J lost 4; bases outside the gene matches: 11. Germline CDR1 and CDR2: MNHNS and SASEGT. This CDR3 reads CASSDLDRVVTYEQYF. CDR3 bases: TGTGCCAGCAGTGACTTGGACAGGGTGGTCACTTACGAGCAGTACTTC.

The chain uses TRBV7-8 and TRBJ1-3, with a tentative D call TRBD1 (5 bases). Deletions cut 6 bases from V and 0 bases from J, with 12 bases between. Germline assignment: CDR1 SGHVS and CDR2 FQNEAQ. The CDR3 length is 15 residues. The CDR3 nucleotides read TGTGCCAGCAGGGAGGGGCTGAGCTCTGGAAACACCATATATTTT. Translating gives CASREGLSSGNTIYF.